A single sample is the source of the 15 T cell receptor beta chains below, sequenced in a study of T cell repertoires in cytomegalovirus infection. One entry per CDR3 protein, called by TCRdb with MiXCR from the reads. The top ten clones hold around 15% of a sample with about 890,000 distinct CDR3 sequences, approximately 31% of them seen once. These receptors lack a known antigen. This sample comprised cultured CD8+ T cells from PBMCs, obtained from culture after CMV antigen stimulation. Source of these receptors: a human donor in good health (CMV status not recorded). Some clones in this sample may be carry-over from other donors' samples.

The chain carries TRBV12-3 or TRBV12-4 and TRBJ1-1, with D perhaps matching TRBD1 (5 bases). V gave up 4 bases and J gave up 4 bases, with 13 bases separating them. The CDR3 loop spans 14 amino acids. As DNA, the CDR3 is TGTGCCAGCAGTTATCGGGGACCGGGCACTGAAGCTTTCTTT. It yields the protein CASSYRGPGTEAFF.

The chain is built from TRBV14 and TRBJ2-5; TRBD2 matches 14 bases. Germline V CDR1 and CDR2: SGHDN, FVKESK. CDR3 length: 15 residues. J lost 5 bases, V lost 4 bases, and 3 bases had no gene match. The CDR3 reads CASSLGLAGVETQYF. DNA of the CDR3: TGTGCCAGCAGCCTGGGACTAGCGGGGGTGGAGACCCAGTACTTC.

CDR3: CSVVWTGLNTGELFF. Written as DNA, the CDR3 is TGCAGCGTCGTTTGGACAGGGCTAAACACCGGGGAGCTGTTTTTT. This rearrangement joins TRBV29-1 to TRBJ2-2; 8 bases are shared with TRBD1. The CDR3 has 15 residues. V trimming: 6 bases; J trimming: 2 bases; junction bases outside the gene matches: 8. CDR1 is SQVTM, CDR2 ANQGSEA, per germline.

The rearrangement uses TRBV7-8 and TRBJ2-6; D is ambiguous. This CDR3 spans 16 amino acids. CDR1 SGHVS and CDR2 FQNEAQ come from the germline V gene. V was pared by 5 bases and J by 4 bases, with 15 bases between. The CDR3 sequence: CASSPIGRSGANVLTF. Here the CDR3 DNA reads TGTGCCAGCAGCCCCATAGGCCGATCCGGGGCCAACGTCCTGACTTTC.

Only a few counts were recorded for this clonotype. This chain links TRBV6-5 with TRBJ2-2; 8 bases align to TRBD1. Germline V CDR1 and CDR2: MNHEY, SVGAGI. The junction had 7 bases not matched to a gene; V was cut back by 2 bases and J by 2 bases. The CDR3 covers 17 residues. CDR3 residues: CASSYAAGTGNTGELFF. CDR3 nucleotide sequence: TGTGCCAGCAGTTACGCCGCCGGGACAGGAAACACCGGGGAGCTGTTTTTT.

This clonotype has ten or more counts. The CDR3 region has the DNA TGTGCCAGCAGCTTAGCTTCGGCGTACAGAACTAACACCGGGGAGCTGTTTTTT. It yields the protein CASSLASAYRTNTGELFF. J is TRBJ2-2 and V is TRBV7-6; D gene unclear. This CDR3 has 18 residues. Trimming removed 0 bases at V and 2 bases at J, with 16 bases between. Germline assignment: CDR1 SGHVS and CDR2 FNYEAQ.

A few counts support this clonotype. The CDR3 is CASSYGRGGPNEQFF. The CDR3 nucleotides read TGTGCCAGCAGTTACGGTCGCGGGGGTCCGAATGAGCAGTTCTTC. The chain is built from TRBV6-6 and TRBJ2-1; 7 nucleotides agree with TRBD2. Germline trimming cut 2 bases from V and 7 bases from J; bases unmatched to any gene: 8. The CDR3 extends over 15 amino acids. In germline, CDR1 is MNHNY, CDR2 SVGAGI (reference sequence).

This chain uses TRBV6-5 with TRBJ2-5; TRBD2 matches at 9 bases. Germline V gives CDR1 MNHEY, CDR2 SVGAGI. Trimming cost V 0 bases and J 1 base; bases outside gene matches: 3. The CDR3 is made up of 16 amino acids. The CDR3: CASSYSAGGVQETQYF. The CDR3 nucleotides read TGTGCCAGCAGTTACTCGGCGGGGGGGGTCCAAGAGACCCAGTACTTC.

The V and J genes are TRBV11-2 and TRBJ1-3, with D unresolved. The CDR3 spans 14 residues. With 2 bases removed from V and 4 bases from J, the gap between germline ends came to 9 bases. Germline CDR1 and CDR2: SGHAT and FQNNGV. The CDR3: CASSLWRVGNTIYF. The CDR3 coding sequence is TGTGCCAGCAGCTTATGGAGGGTCGGAAACACCATATATTTT.

In this sample, this clonotype turned up many times. The chain is built from TRBV7-2 and TRBJ2-5, with 7 nucleotides matching TRBD2. Germline CDR1 and CDR2: SGHTA and FQGNSA. CDR3 length: 13 residues. Trimming cost V 5 bases and J 5 bases; bases outside gene matches: 5. In DNA form, the CDR3 reads TGTGCCAGCAGCCAGACTAGCATGGAGACCCAGTACTTC. Its translation: CASSQTSMETQYF.

The chain couples TRBV27 to TRBJ1-6, with D possibly matching TRBD1 (5 bases). Germline CDR1 and CDR2: MNHEY and SMNVEV (reference sequence). This CDR3 contains 15 residues. Trimming removed 6 bases at V and 8 bases at J, with 17 bases between. Here the CDR3 DNA reads TGTGCCAGCAGATCCACTGACAGCTTAGATTCACCCCTCCACTTT. This gives the protein CASRSTDSLDSPLHF.

The gene calls are TRBV10-3 and TRBJ1-2; maybe TRBD1 (6 bases). The germline gives CDR1 ENHRY, CDR2 SYGVKD. Trimming stripped 0 bases from V and 8 bases from J, with 13 bases between. The CDR3 spans 14 residues. This chain's CDR3 is CAISESRGAYGYTF. As DNA, the CDR3 is TGTGCCATCAGTGAGTCTCGGGGGGCCTACGGCTACACCTTC.

The chain recombines TRBV5-5 with TRBJ2-2; 11 bases agree with TRBD1. Losses at the gene ends were 4 bases for V and 7 bases for J; bases not matched to a gene: 9. CDR1 is SGHKS and CDR2 is YYEKEE in the germline V gene (reference sequence). This CDR3 contains 16 residues. The CDR3 loop is CASSLGQGAEYGELFF. DNA for the CDR3: TGTGCCAGCAGCCTTGGACAGGGGGCGGAGTACGGGGAGCTGTTTTTT.

This clonotype was detected a few times. The V call is TRBV7-8, the J call TRBJ2-3, with D possibly matching TRBD1 (7 bases). The V end was cut by 5 bases, the J end by 1 base, with 16 bases between. The CDR3 length is 16 residues. Germline V gene data show CDR1 as SGHVS and CDR2 as FQNEAQ. Here the CDR3 DNA reads TGTGCCAGCAGCCCGCGGGACAGACGGGGCACAGATACGCAGTATTTT. Residues: CASSPRDRRGTDTQYF.

This clonotype has only one observation. A read error may produce the germline difference seen at one junction end. Written as DNA, the CDR3 is TGTGCCAGCAACTTAGGGGAAGGGTACATCCAAGAGACCCAGTACTTC. Translating it yields CASNLGEGYIQETQYF. The rearrangement joins TRBV7-6 to TRBJ2-5, with a tentative D call TRBD1 (5 bases). The CDR3 spans 16 residues. CDR1 SGHVS and CDR2 FNYEAQ come from the germline V gene.